The present T cell receptor beta chain was sequenced within a study of shared clonotypes between healthy human individuals (dated by TCRdb to 2019 to 2021). Concerning the study at large: Three men and a couple of women, aged 18 to 49 years, made up the cohort. Per donor, three plates each were used for CD4 naive and CD4 memory, two for CD8 naive, and one for CD8 memory. Blood TCR repertoires of a handful of healthy adults were deeply sequenced to estimate repertoire size and the extent of clonotype sharing between individuals. To increase sequencing depth and limit assay-specific biases, TCR repertoire library preparation and sequencing were carried out by different laboratories using diverse techniques. Leukapheresis yielded between about 0.8 and 9.5 billion PBMCs per donor.

Notes on this clone: What antigen it recognizes has not been identified. One base away there is no much larger clone; base qualities are not given.

Its CDR3 holds 14 amino acids, cysteine through phenylalanine. CDR3 DNA is the only sequence kept; it has 42 bases, read in frame from the first base. Sequences ENHRY (CDR1) and SYGVKD (CDR2) are obtained from the germline V gene. Relative to germline, V is 5 bases shorter and J is 6 bases shorter, with 13 bases between their ends. Study-wide findings and limitations: Pairwise subsampling led to the expectation that sequencing depth would affect the degree of clonotype sharing among donors. Naive subsets generally had larger estimated clonotype richness than memory subsets did. Approximately 4.8% of naive CD4, roughly 3.6% of naive CD8, about 2.1% of memory CD4, and about 0.4% of memory CD8 clonotypes were shared across several donors. The genetic and exposure-history diversity represented was limited by the small number of donors. Rarefaction of sorted-subset datasets indicated incomplete sequencing despite the large sequencing depth. Sampling was restricted to blood, and TCR repertoires in tissues likely differ from the TCR repertoires found in blood. Compared with non-shared clonotypes, clonotypes shared by all four sorted-subset donors had higher generation probabilities.

TCR CDR3 regions were amplified from genomic DNA by multiplex PCR using the deep immunoSEQ assay. For each cell subset, the extracted genomic DNA was distributed evenly across all wells of several immunoSEQ 96-well plates, and each plate served as one replicate. For sorted subsets, 150 to 250 ng of genomic DNA, equivalent to around 30,000 T cell genomes, went into each replicate PCR. Purified libraries were measured with a Qubit 3.0 fluorometer, size-checked on a Bioanalyzer 2100, and measured again with the KAPA Library Quantification kit. A separate single-read 150-cycle Illumina NextSeq 550 flow cell was used to sequence each immunoSEQ 96-well plate. For the original study's pipeline: Because only junctional sequences without quality scores were contained in the immunoSEQ output, filtering matching that applied to full-length reads could not be performed. To assign V/J genes and CDR3, sequences were annotated using PyIR, a Python wrapper for IgBLAST v1.9, with IMGT germline references. Reads were removed for weak V/J assignments (E-value above 1e-6), missing CDR3, stop codons, out-of-frame junctions, or ambiguous translated residues. V3J clonotypes were defined as sequences sharing the same inferred V gene, J gene, and CDR3 amino acid sequence. To compute the percentage overlap between repertoires, the number of shared unique clonotypes was divided by the size of the smaller repertoire. Richness of each repertoire was evaluated using RTK rarefaction, the Chao1 estimator, and Recon v2.1 estimates of unobserved clonotypes. Generation probabilities for all TCRbeta clonotypes obtained by the gDNA method from a handful of donors were computed using OLGA. TCRdb limited this immuneACCESS table to in-frame rearrangements with V and J called. A share of clones is missing; checked studies link under half to unresolved V genes, and the rest is unexplained. That table supplies the V and J calls and clone size; D and trimming were determined from the DNA. Recorded for this sample are about 1.5 million clones; 98% of them occurred a single time. The leading ten clones occupy roughly 0.45% of the sample.

The donors were healthy, HIV-negative adults who had no recently reported acute infections or vaccinations. Only Caucasian adults living in Nashville, Tennessee, USA were represented among the donors. CD4+ T cells were enriched through magnetic negative selection, after which naive cells were positively selected on CD45RA and the remaining negative fraction served as the memory subset. Blood was collected by leukapheresis, and PBMCs were isolated by Ficoll-Histopaque density gradient centrifugation and then cryopreserved in liquid nitrogen vapor phase. Analytical flow cytometry was used to check the purity and quantity of each magnetically sorted T cell population. Each sorted fraction had its genomic DNA isolated and then quantified by UV absorbance on a Nanodrop 2000c.

The V gene is TRBV10-3 and the J gene is TRBJ2-2, with no reliable assignment of the D segment. Sequencing was performed on naive CD4+ T cells sorted from blood. The label giving this sample's cell subset or site can be read as: CD45RA+ positively selected. The clonotype comes from a man younger than 45 in good health. The sequenced DNA is TGTGCCATCAGTCCTGAAACTACCCCCGGGGAGCTGTTTTTT. Translated, it gives CAISPETTPGELFF.